This TCR beta chain was captured in a study of cytomegalovirus exposure and HLA in healthy donors. There are a few counts of this clone. This PCR relied on a set of 60 Vbeta primers and 13 Jbeta primers. Sequenced by immunoSEQ multiplex PCR; TCRdb stores in-frame clones only, minus some. This table has 80,000 to 95,000 clones, over 65% appearing once. The germline CDR1 and CDR2 sequences are SEHNR and FQNEAQ (reference sequence). This CDR3 contains 14 residues. The germline V and J ends were trimmed by 5 bases and 4 bases, with 11 bases remaining between them. The source is a woman in her late teens or twenties in good health and CMV-seropositive. The rearrangement links TRBV7-9 to TRBJ2-2, with D maybe TRBD1 (6 bases). Input material: PBMCs. In DNA form, the CDR3 reads TGTGCCAGCAGCATTGGACAGCGCACCGGGGAGCTGTTTTTT. It is translated as CASSIGQRTGELFF.